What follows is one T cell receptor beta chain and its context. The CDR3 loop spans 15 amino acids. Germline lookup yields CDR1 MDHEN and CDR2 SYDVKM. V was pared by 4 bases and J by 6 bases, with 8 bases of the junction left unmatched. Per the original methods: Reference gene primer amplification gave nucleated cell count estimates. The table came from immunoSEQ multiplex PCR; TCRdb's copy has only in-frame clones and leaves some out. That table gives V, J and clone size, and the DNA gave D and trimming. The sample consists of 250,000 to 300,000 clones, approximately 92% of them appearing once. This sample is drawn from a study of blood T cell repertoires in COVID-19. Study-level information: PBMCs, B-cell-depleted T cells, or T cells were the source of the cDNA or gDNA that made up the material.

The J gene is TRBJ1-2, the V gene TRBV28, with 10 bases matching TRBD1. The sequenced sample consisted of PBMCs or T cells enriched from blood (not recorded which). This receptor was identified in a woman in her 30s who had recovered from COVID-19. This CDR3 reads CASSYDRGRKNGYTF. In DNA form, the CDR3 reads TGTGCCAGCAGTTACGACAGGGGGCGAAAAAATGGCTACACCTTC.